The 6 T cell receptor beta chains reported below all come from one sample, sequenced in a study of vaccination effects on CD4 cells after COVID-19. Expansion with viral peptide pools was applied to antigen-specific CD4+ T cells by the ViraFEST assay prior to sequencing. Once cultured for about 9 days, the cells underwent separation to obtain CD4+ T cells. Having tested negative for nucleocapsid antibodies, the vaccine recipients showed no prior SARS-CoV-2 infection. Sequencing was performed with immunoSEQ multiplex PCR; in TCRdb, only in-frame clones are kept and a portion is missing. The sample has 24,000 or so clones, 73% seen once. These TCRs are of unknown antigen specificity. The sample was CD4+ T cells from PBMCs cultured with SARS-CoV-2 spike peptides, taken before COVID-19 vaccination. Receptors were obtained from a human donor who received a COVID-19 vaccine.

V gene TRBV4-2 combines with J gene TRBJ2-3; tentative D call: TRBD2 (5 bases). Trimming removed 0 bases from V and 4 bases from J, with 14 bases in between. The germline V gene has CDR1 LGHNA and CDR2 YNFKEQ. The CDR3 loop spans 16 amino acids. The CDR3 loop reads CASSQDPSGRADTQYF. Here the CDR3 DNA reads TGTGCCAGCAGCCAAGATCCCAGCGGTCGGGCAGATACGCAGTATTTT.

The chain carries TRBV5-1 and TRBJ2-1; 10 positions match TRBD2. V lost 2 bases and J lost 4; bases outside the gene matches: 12. The CDR3 covers 18 residues. Germline CDR1 reads SGHRS; CDR2 reads YFSETQ. The CDR3 DNA reads as TGCGCCAGCAGCTTTGTGGGTCGTAGCGGGGGGATTTACAATGAGCAGTTCTTC. Protein sequence: CASSFVGRSGGIYNEQFF.

With regard to this clone: No DNA is shown, since the ends of the CDR3 on it are uncertain; the CDR3 is the one TCRdb lists. CDR3 amino acids: CASSSSVNYGYTF. The chain recombines TRBV6-2 or TRBV6-3 with TRBJ1-2. The CDR3 is 13 residues long, counting both termini. CDR1 and CDR2 (germline): MNHEY, SVGEGT.

The chain uses TRBV6-1 and TRBJ2-3, with D perhaps being TRBD1 or TRBD2 (6 bases each). The CDR3 length is 15 residues. Germline V gene data show CDR1 as MNHNS and CDR2 as SASEGT. V lost 1 base and J 4 bases, leaving 12 bases between the germline ends. The CDR3 nucleotides read TGTGCCAGCAGTGAAGTCGGGGGCAAGGCAGATACGCAGTATTTT. It translates to CASSEVGGKADTQYF.

The chain combines TRBV7-9 with TRBJ1-2, with TRBD1 matching over 9 bases. The germline CDR1 and CDR2 sequences are SEHNR and FQNEAQ (reference sequence). The CDR3 runs 15 residues. The V gene end was trimmed by 1 base and the J gene end by 7 bases; junction bases not matched to a gene: 7. This chain's CDR3 is CASSLDYRGQFGYTF. In DNA, the CDR3 is TGTGCCAGCAGCTTAGATTACAGGGGGCAATTTGGCTACACCTTC.

The chain carries TRBV6-4 and TRBJ1-2; D is possibly TRBD1 (6 bases). Germline assignment: CDR1 MRHNA and CDR2 SNTAGT. The V end lost 5 bases, the J end lost 3 bases, and 13 bases lay between the germline ends. The CDR3 is made up of 14 amino acids. CDR3 nucleotides: TGTGCCAGCAGTCTCATAGGGGGAGACTATGGCTACACCTTC. Residues: CASSLIGGDYGYTF.